Listed below are T cell receptor beta chains from one sample, sequenced in a study of T-cell reconstitution after alpha-beta-depleted transplantation in children. TCRdb reanalysed the PCR reads using MiXCR and keeps one entry per CDR3 protein. Found here are 600,000 to 700,000 distinct CDR3 sequences, around 13% of them singletons; the top ten hold 0.79%. Specimen: PBMCs, collected before TCRalphabeta/CD19-depleted stem cell transplant. Source of these receptors: a girl aged 2-10 years with congenital amegakaryocytic thrombocytopenia, due to receive a stem cell transplant. CDR3s include the opening cysteine and the closing phenylalanine or tryptophan. The D gene is left open where the match is weak. Size tells how often a clone was seen (once, few, many) or the class of an expanded clone, and some rows leave it out.

j_gene | v_gene | abundance | d_gene | CDR3nt | CDR3aa
TRBJ2-2 | TRBV6-5 | many | NA | TGTGCCAGCGTTGCGAACACCGGGGAGCTGTTTTTT | CASVANTGELFF
TRBJ2-3 | TRBV5-1 | NA | NA | TGCGCCAGCAGCTTGCCGGGGAGCCCCTACACAGATACGCAGTATTTT | CASSLPGSPYTDTQYF
TRBJ2-7 | TRBV5-1 | many | NA | TGCGCCAGCAGTTCGCCGGGAGACGAGCAGTACTTC | CASSSPGDEQYF
TRBJ2-3 | TRBV2 | NA | TRBD1 | TGTGCCAGAGACAGGGGAGGCACAGATACGCAGTATTTT | CARDRGGTDTQYF
TRBJ2-1 | TRBV20-1 | NA | TRBD2 | TGCTGTGCTAGGGGTACTCGAGCGGGAGTAATCAATGAGCAGTTCTTC | CCARGTRAGVINEQFF
TRBJ1-5 | TRBV20-1 | NA | NA | TGCAGTGCCCAAGACTCGGGTATCGCGCCCCAGCATTTT | CSAQDSGIAPQHF
TRBJ2-7 | TRBV10-3 | many | NA | TGTGCCATCAGTGAAGGGGAAAGGGACGAGCAGTACTTC | CAISEGERDEQYF
TRBJ2-2 | TRBV3-1 | few | NA | TGTGCCAGCAGGACAATACGGGACACATGGGGGAAGGGGACCGGGGAGCTGTTTTTT | CASRTIRDTWGKGTGELFF
TRBJ2-5 | TRBV7-2 | NA | NA | TGTGCCAGCAGCTTGAGTTGGGTAGCACCGTACTTC | CASSLSWVAPYF
TRBJ2-7 | TRBV7-9 | NA | TRBD2 | TGTGCCAGCAGCTTAGCGGGACTAGCGGGAGTTGAGCAGTACTTC | CASSLAGLAGVEQYF